Reported below is one TCR beta chain. It has no known antigen specificity. It has no much larger one-base neighbor in the sample; base qualities were not kept. This record belongs to a study of T cell changes during pregnancy in multiple sclerosis (dated by TCRdb to about 2019). Describing the broader study: Changes in the T cell repertoire over the course of pregnancy were examined in this study in women with multiple sclerosis.

The method was the immunoSEQ multiplex PCR assay. TCRdb took over this immuneACCESS table, retaining in-frame rearrangements with V and J assigned. Such tables are incomplete; in checked studies, under half of the missing clones stem from an unresolved V gene, and the remainder is unexplained. This sample lists around 50,000 clones; about 92% were detected once. Of the sample, approximately 0.15% is held by the ten largest clones. Taken from cysteine to phenylalanine, the CDR3 has 16 residues. The read is trimmed to its CDR3 DNA, 48 bases read in frame from base 1. V is reduced by 7 bases and J by 4 bases, leaving a spacing of 22 bases between them. The germline V gene (reference sequence) provides CDR1 LNHDA and CDR2 SQIVND.

The sample in question was CD4+ T cells from peripheral blood mononuclear cells, obtained after pregnancy. This receptor was taken from a female donor in good health, enrolled as a control in a pregnancy study. The rearranged segments are TRBV19 and TRBJ1-2, and the D gene may be TRBD1, 6 bases matching. CDR3 protein: CASNHADPQGFYGYTF. The DNA sequence follows: TGTGCCAGTAACCACGCAGACCCACAGGGATTCTATGGCTACACCTTC. The variable domain in full, with residues beyond the CDR3 obtained from the reference TRBV19 and TRBJ1-2 genes, is DGGITQSPKYLFRKEGQNVTLSCEQNLNHDAMYWYRQDPGQGLRLIYYSQIVNDFQKGDIAEGYSVSREKKESFPLTVTSAQKNPTAFYLCASNHADPQGFYGYTFGSGTRLTVV.